Each of the 8 T cell receptor beta chains below was sequenced from the same sample in a study of cytomegalovirus exposure and HLA in healthy donors. Clones were read by immunoSEQ multiplex PCR, and TCRdb kept only the in-frame ones, dropping some. The profile shows tens of thousands of clones, just over 90% of them singletons. Material: PBMCs. These TCRs come from a man aged 25 to 40 in good health and CMV-seronegative.

The rearrangement uses TRBV9 and TRBJ2-2; 7 positions match TRBD2. Losses at the gene ends were 4 bases for V and 0 bases for J; bases not matched to a gene: 9. The CDR3 sequence is 17 residues long. Germline CDR1 SGDLS, CDR2 YYNGEE. CDR3 sequence reads: CASSSPGGGSNTGELFF. CDR3 nucleotide sequence: TGTGCCAGCAGCTCACCTGGGGGGGGGTCGAACACCGGGGAGCTGTTTTTT.

This chain joins TRBV6-1 and TRBJ2-2; D perhaps matches TRBD2 (6 bases). The CDR3 sequence is 14 residues long. Deletions cut 3 bases from V and 6 bases from J, with 11 bases between. The germline V gene encodes CDR1 MNHNS and CDR2 SASEGT. CDR3: CASSDISGAGELFF. The CDR3 region has the DNA TGTGCCAGCAGTGACATTTCGGGGGCCGGGGAGCTGTTTTTT.

The J gene is TRBJ2-3, the V gene TRBV6-5, with D uncertain. The germline V gene has CDR1 MNHEY and CDR2 SVGAGI. Trimming shortened V by 4 bases and J by 10 bases, and 15 bases separated the two germline ends. This CDR3 is built from 13 residues. The CDR3: CASSSRQMGPQYF. CDR3 nucleotide sequence: TGTGCCAGCAGTTCCCGGCAGATGGGCCCGCAGTATTTT.

This chain uses TRBV11-2 with TRBJ2-1, with TRBD2 matching over 8 bases. The CDR3 runs to 16 residues. V shed 5 bases, J shed 2 bases, and the junction held 8 bases outside the gene matches. Germline V gene data show CDR1 as SGHAT and CDR2 as FQNNGV. CDR3 sequence reads: CASSPRGAGAYNEQFF. The CDR3 DNA reads TGTGCCAGCAGCCCCCGAGGAGCGGGAGCCTACAATGAGCAGTTCTTC.

This chain uses TRBV5-1 with TRBJ2-5; a possible D gene is TRBD1 (6 bases). CDR3 length equals 15 residues. Germline CDR1 reads SGHRS; CDR2 reads YFSETQ. The germline V and J ends were trimmed by 3 bases and 4 bases, with 16 bases remaining between them. Here the CDR3 DNA reads TGCGCCAGCAGCTCCTACAGGGATGGGGGAGAGACCCAGTACTTC. Translation gives CASSSYRDGGETQYF.

This clone was observed a handful of times. This chain uses TRBV18 with TRBJ1-1; TRBD1 is a possible D gene (5 bases). CDR1 and CDR2 (germline): KGHSH, LQKENI. This CDR3 has 14 amino acids. The V gene lost 5 bases and the J gene lost 1 base, with 11 bases spanning the gap. For the CDR3, the DNA is TGTGCCAGCTCAGGGGTTACAGGGAACACTGAAGCTTTCTTT. It translates to CASSGVTGNTEAFF. Full variable domain (outside the CDR3, taken from reference TRBV18 and TRBJ1-1): NAGVMQNPRHLVRRRGQEARLRCSPMKGHSHVYWYRQLPEEGLKFMVYLQKENIIDESGMPKERFSAEFPKEGPSILRIQQVVRGDSAAYFCASSGVTGNTEAFFGQGTRLTVV.

The chain combines TRBV6-1 with TRBJ2-3, with 7 bases matching TRBD1. Germline CDR1 and CDR2: MNHNS and SASEGT. CDR3 length: 14 amino acids. Trimming took 6 bases from V and 3 from J; bases not matched to a gene: 6. The CDR3 DNA follows: TGTGCCAGCAGCAAGGACAGGCTTACAGATACGCAGTATTTT. It translates to CASSKDRLTDTQYF.

This clone is a singleton in its sample. V usage is TRBV2 and J usage is TRBJ2-1; 9 bases agree with TRBD2. V lost 6 bases, J lost 0 bases, and 24 bases stayed unmatched. Germline V gene data show CDR1 as SNHLY and CDR2 as FYNNEI. CDR3 size: 22 residues. For the CDR3, the DNA is TGTGCCAGCAGGGTCGGGCAGCCCGGGACTAGCAACATAAAGAGCTCCTACAATGAGCAGTTCTTC. This gives the protein CASRVGQPGTSNIKSSYNEQFF.